Described below is a single TCR beta chain sequence and its context. Its matching antigen is unknown. The investigators reverse transcribed all of the isolated RNA, so they sequenced expressed TCRB transcripts. The repertoire was sequenced with immunoSEQ multiplex PCR; TCRdb's copy has only in-frame clones and lacks some. The table lists hundreds of thousands of clones, over 12% of them singletons, with approximately 0.042% in the top ten. V was shortened by 5 bases and J by 2 bases, with 16 bases between the two germline ends. Germline CDR1 and CDR2: SGHAT and FQNNGV. The CDR3 totals 15 residues. The sample belongs to a study of beta chain features in type 1 diabetes. Study details: On cell yields, gender and age, patients and healthy donors were similar. Study conclusions and caveats: For cells with high TCR expression, cDNA sequencing could yield over-representation. PCR might favor shorter templates, equally in patients and controls. In all four CD4+ subsets, TCRB CDR3 length was significantly, moderately reduced in type 1 diabetes.

The sequence was obtained from a young man with type 1 diabetes. The specimen sequenced was naive CD4+ T cells from blood. The chain uses TRBV11-2 and TRBJ2-7, with D perhaps TRBD2 (5 bases). CDR3 amino acids: CASSTSSFGAYEQYF. CDR3 DNA sequence: TGTGCCAGCAGCACTTCATCTTTCGGGGCCTACGAGCAGTACTTC.